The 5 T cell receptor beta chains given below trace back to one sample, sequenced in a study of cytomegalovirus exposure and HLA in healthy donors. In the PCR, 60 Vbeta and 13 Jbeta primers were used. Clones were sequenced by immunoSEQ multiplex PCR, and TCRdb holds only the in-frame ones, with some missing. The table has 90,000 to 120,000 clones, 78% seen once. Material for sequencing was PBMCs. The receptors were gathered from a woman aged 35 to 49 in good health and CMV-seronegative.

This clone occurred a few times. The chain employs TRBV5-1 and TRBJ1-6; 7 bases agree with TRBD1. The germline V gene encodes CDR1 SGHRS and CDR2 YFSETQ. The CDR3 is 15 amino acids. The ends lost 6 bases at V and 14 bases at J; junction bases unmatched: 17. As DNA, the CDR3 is TGCGCCAGCAAAATAAACGGGGGACAGCCGTCGGCCCTCCACTTT. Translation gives CASKINGGQPSALHF. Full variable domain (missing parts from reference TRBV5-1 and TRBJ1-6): KAGVTQTPRYLIKTRGQQVTLSCSPISGHRSVSWYQQTPGQGLQFLFEYFSETQRNKGNFPGRFSGRQFSNSRSEMNVSTLELGDSALYLCASKINGGQPSALHFGNGTRLTVT.

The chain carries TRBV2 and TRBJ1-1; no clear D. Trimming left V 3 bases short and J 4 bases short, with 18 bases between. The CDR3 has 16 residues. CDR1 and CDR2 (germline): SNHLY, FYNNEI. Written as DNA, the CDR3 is TGTGCCAGCAGTGACAGGCAAGCTACAATGAGCACTGAAGCTTTCTTT. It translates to CASSDRQATMSTEAFF.

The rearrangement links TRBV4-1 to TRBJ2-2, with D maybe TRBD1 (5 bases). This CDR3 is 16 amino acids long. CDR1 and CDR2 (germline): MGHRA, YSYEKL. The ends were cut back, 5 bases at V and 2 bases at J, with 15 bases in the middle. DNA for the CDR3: TGCGCCAGCAGCTTTACCATGACAGTAAACACCGGGGAGCTGTTTTTT. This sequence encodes CASSFTMTVNTGELFF.

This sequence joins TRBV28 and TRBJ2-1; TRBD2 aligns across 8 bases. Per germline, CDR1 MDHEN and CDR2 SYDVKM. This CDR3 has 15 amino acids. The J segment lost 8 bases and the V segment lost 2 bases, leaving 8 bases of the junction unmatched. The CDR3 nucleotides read TGTGCCAGCAGTTTAATAGCGGGGAGTCGCCATGAGCAGTTCTTC. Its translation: CASSLIAGSRHEQFF.

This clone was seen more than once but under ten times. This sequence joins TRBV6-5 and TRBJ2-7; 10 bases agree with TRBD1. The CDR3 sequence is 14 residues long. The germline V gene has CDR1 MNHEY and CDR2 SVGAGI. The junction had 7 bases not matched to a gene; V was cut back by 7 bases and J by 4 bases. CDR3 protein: CASKPGQGIYEQYF. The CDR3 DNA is TGTGCCAGCAAGCCGGGACAGGGGATTTACGAGCAGTACTTC.